This T cell receptor beta chain was identified during a study of blood T cell repertoires in COVID-19. Study-level information: Italy, Spain and the United States were the sources of the convalescent and acute COVID-19 samples. T cells, B-cell-depleted T cells, or PBMCs supplied cDNA or gDNA.

Authors' analysis steps: Researchers report that nucleated cell counts were estimated from reference gene primer amplification. TCRdb's copy holds only in-frame clones and misses some; the assay was immunoSEQ multiplex PCR. D and trimming were read from the DNA, whereas the V and J calls and clone size are those reported in that table. The sample shows approximately 100,000 clones, around four fifths of them seen only once. The sequencing sample was made of peripheral blood. The clonotype originates from a man aged 55-75 years with acute or convalescent COVID-19.

CDR3 bases: TGTGCCAGCAGCTTAGGACAGGCATCTAACTATGGCTACACCTTC. This gives the protein CASSLGQASNYGYTF. J is TRBJ1-2 and V is TRBV7-3; 7 bases fit TRBD1. CDR3 length: 15 amino acids. CDR1 is SGHTA, CDR2 FQGTGA, per germline. V trimming: 2 bases; J trimming: 0 bases; junction bases outside the gene matches: 3.